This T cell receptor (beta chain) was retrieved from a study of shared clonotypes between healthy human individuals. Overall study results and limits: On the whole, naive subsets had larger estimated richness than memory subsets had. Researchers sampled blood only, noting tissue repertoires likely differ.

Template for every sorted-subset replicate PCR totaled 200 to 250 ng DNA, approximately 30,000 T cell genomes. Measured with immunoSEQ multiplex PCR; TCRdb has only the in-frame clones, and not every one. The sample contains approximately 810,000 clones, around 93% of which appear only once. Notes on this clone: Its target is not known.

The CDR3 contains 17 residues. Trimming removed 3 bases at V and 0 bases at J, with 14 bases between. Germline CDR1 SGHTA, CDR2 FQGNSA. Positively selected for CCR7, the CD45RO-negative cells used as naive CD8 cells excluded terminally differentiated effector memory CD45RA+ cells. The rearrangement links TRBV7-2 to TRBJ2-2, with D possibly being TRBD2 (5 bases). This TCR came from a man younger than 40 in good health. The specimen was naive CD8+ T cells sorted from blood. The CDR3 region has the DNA TGTGCCAGCAGCTTTGGGAGATTGAGGGCGAACACCGGGGAGCTGTTTTTT. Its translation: CASSFGRLRANTGELFF.